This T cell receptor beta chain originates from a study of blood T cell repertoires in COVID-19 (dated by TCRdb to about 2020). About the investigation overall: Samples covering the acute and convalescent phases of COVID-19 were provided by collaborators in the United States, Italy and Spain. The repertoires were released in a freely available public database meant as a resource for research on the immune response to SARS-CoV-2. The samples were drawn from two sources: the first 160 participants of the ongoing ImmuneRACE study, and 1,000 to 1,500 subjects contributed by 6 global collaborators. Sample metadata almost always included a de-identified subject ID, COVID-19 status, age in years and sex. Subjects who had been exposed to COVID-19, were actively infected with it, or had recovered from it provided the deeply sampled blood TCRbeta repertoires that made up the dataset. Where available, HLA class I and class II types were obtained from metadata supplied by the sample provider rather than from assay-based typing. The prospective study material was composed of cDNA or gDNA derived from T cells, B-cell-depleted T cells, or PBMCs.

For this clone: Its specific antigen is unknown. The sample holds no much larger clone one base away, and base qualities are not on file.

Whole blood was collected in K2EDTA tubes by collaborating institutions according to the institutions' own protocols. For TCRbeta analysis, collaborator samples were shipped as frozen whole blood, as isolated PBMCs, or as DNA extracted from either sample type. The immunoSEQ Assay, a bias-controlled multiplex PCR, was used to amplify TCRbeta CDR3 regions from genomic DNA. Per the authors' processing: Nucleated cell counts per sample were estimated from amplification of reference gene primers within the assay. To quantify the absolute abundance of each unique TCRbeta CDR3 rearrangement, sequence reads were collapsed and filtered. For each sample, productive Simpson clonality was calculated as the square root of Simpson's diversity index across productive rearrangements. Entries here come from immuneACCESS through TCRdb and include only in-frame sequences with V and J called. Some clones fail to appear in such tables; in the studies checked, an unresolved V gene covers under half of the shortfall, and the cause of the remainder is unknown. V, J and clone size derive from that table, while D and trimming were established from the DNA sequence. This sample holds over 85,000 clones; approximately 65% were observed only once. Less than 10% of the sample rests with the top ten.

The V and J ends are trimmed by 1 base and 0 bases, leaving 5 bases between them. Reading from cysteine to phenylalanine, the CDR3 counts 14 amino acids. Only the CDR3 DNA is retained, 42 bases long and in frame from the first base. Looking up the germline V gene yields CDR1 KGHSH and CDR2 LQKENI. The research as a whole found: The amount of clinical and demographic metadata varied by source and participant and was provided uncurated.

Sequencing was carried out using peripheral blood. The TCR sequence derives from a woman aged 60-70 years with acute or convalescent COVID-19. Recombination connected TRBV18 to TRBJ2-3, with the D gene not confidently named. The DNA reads TGTGCCAGCTCACCACTGGCCAGCACAGATACGCAGTATTTT. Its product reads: CASSPLASTDTQYF.